This TCR beta chain was identified during a study of T-cell memory formation after mild COVID-19. General study findings and limits: Pre-infection memory contained some responding clones, which suggested that cross-reactive memory had joined.

TCRdb used MiXCR to reprocess the 5' RACE reads, holding one entry per CDR3 protein. The data show hundreds of thousands of distinct CDR3 sequences, with 15% to 20% seen just once and around 22% held by the top ten. In germline, CDR1 is LGHDT, CDR2 YNNKEL (reference sequence). V was pared by 4 bases and J by 0 bases, with 13 bases between. The CDR3 runs 16 residues. As for this clonotype: Its target is unknown.

This chain connects TRBV3-1 to TRBJ2-1; D is uncertain. Sequencing was carried out using PBMCs or a T cell subset sorted from them (not recorded which). This receptor was obtained from a man aged 18 to 29 who had mild COVID-19 (a few samples of this study predate the infection). Cell type and time point are not known. The CDR3 DNA reads TGTGCCAGCAGCCTTGGCTCAGGCGGCTCCTACAATGAGCAGTTCTTC. The encoded protein is CASSLGSGGSYNEQFF.